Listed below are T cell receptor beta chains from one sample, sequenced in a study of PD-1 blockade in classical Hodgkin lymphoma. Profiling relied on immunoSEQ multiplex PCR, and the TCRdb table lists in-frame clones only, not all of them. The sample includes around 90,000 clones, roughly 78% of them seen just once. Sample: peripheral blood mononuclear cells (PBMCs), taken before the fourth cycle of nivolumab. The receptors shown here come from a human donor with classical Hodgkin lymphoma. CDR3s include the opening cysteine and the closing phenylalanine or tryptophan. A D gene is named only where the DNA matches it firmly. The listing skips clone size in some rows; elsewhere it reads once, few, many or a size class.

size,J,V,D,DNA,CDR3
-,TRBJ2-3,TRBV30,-,TGTGCCTGGAGTAGGTCAGGGGGGTGGACAGATACGCAGTATTTT,CAWSRSGGWTDTQYF
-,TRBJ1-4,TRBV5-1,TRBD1,TGCGCCAGCAGCTCAGAGGGGGCGGTGACTAATGAAAAACTGTTTTTT,CASSSEGAVTNEKLFF
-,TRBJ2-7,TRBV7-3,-,TGTGCCAGCAGCTTAAGGCAGGGCTCGGACGAGCAGTACTTC,CASSLRQGSDEQYF
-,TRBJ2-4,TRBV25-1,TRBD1,TGTGCCAGCGCCGGGACAGGGGGGGACATTCAGTACTTC,CASAGTGGDIQYF
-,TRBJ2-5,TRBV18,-,TGTGCCAGCTCACGGCCCCAAGAGACCCAGTACTTC,CASSRPQETQYF
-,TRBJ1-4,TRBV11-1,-,TGTGCCAGCAGCTTACTGCGGGGTCGGAAACTGTTTTTT,CASSLLRGRKLFF
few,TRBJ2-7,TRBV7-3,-,TGTGCCAGCAGCTTAAGCCCCCACCCCATCGGCTACGAGCAGTACTTC,CASSLSPHPIGYEQYF
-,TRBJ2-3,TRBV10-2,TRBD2,TGCGCCAGCGCCTCCGGGCGGGGGGGCATGGATACGCAGTATTTT,CASASGRGGMDTQYF
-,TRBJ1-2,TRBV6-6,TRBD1,TGTGCCAGCAGTGACAGGGGACCACTCTATGGCTACACCTTC,CASSDRGPLYGYTF
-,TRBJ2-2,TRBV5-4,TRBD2,TGTGCCAGCACGACTAGCGGGGGGGCCGCGGTCGGGGAGCTGTTTTTT,CASTTSGGAAVGELFF
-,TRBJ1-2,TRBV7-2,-,TGTGCCAGCAGCTTTACAGGCACTATCTATGGCTACACCTTC,CASSFTGTIYGYTF
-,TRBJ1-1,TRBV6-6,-,TGTGCCAGCAGCTATCTCGTAGGTACGAACACTGAAGCTTTCTTT,CASSYLVGTNTEAFF
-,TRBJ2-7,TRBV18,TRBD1,TGTGCCAGCTCACCGACAGGGGTGGCCGAGCAGTACTTC,CASSPTGVAEQYF
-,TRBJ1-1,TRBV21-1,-,TGTGCCAGCAGCAAGATAGGGCACAGCCTGAACACTGAAGCTTTCTTT,CASSKIGHSLNTEAFF
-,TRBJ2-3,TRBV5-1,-,TGCGCCAGCAGCTTGGCTCTTGATGCGGCGGGAGATACGCAGTATTTT,CASSLALDAAGDTQYF